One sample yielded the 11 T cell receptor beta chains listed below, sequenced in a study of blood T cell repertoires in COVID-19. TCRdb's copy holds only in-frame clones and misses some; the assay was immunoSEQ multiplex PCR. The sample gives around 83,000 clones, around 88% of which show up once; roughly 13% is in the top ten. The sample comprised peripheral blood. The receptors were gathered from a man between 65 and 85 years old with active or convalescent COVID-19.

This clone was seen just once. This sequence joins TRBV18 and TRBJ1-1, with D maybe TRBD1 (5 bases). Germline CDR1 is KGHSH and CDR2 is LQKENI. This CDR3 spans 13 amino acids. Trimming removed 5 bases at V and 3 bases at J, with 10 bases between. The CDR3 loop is CASSFRDDTEAFF. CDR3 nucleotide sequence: TGTGCCAGCTCATTCAGGGATGACACTGAAGCTTTCTTT.

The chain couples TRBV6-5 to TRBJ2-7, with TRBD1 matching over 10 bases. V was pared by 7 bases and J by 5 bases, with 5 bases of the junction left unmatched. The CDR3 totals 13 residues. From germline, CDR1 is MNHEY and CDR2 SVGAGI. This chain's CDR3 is CASNRQGAHEQYF. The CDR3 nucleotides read TGTGCCAGCAACCGACAGGGGGCCCACGAGCAGTACTTC.

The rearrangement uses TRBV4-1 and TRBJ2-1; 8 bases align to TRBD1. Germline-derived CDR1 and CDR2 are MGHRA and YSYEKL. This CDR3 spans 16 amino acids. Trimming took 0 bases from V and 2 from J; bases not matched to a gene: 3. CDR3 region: CASSQEGQGPYNEQFF. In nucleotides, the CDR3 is TGCGCCAGCAGCCAAGAAGGACAGGGACCCTACAATGAGCAGTTCTTC.

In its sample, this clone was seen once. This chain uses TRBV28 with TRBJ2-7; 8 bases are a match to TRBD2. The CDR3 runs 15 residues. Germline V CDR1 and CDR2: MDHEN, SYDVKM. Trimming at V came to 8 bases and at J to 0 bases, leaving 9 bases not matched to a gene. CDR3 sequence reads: CASRPGGASSYEQYF. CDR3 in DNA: TGTGCCAGCCGCCCGGGGGGGGCTAGCTCCTACGAGCAGTACTTC.

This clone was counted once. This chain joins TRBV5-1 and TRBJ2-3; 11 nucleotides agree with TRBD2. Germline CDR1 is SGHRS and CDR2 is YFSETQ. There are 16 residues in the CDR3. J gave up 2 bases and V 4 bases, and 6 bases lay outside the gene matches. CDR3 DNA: TGCGCCAGCAGCGTAGCTAGCGGGAGGAACACAGATACGCAGTATTTT. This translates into CASSVASGRNTDTQYF.

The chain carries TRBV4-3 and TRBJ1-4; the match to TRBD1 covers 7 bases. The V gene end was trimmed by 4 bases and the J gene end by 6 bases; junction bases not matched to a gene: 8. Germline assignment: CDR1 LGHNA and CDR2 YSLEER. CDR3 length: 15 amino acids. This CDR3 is CASSPGGTRHEKLFF. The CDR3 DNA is TGCGCCAGCAGCCCAGGGGGGACCCGGCATGAAAAACTGTTTTTT.

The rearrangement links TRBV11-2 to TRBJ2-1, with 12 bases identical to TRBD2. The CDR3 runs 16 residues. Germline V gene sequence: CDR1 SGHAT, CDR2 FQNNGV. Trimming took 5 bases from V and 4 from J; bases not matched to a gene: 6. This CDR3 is CASSPLGLAGYNEQFF. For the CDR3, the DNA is TGTGCCAGCAGCCCCCTTGGACTAGCGGGATACAATGAGCAGTTCTTC.

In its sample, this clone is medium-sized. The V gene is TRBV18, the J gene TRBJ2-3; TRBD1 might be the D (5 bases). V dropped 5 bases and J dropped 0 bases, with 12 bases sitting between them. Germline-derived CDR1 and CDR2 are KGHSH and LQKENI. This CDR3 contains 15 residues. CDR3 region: CASSAQGYSTDTQYF. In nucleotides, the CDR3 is TGTGCCAGCTCAGCCCAGGGATATAGCACAGATACGCAGTATTTT.

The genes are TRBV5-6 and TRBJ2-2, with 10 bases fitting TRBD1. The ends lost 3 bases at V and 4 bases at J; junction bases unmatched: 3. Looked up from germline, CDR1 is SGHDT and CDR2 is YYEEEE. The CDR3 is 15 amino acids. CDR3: CASSWTGGGTGELFF. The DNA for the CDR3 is TGTGCCAGCAGCTGGACAGGGGGTGGCACCGGGGAGCTGTTTTTT.

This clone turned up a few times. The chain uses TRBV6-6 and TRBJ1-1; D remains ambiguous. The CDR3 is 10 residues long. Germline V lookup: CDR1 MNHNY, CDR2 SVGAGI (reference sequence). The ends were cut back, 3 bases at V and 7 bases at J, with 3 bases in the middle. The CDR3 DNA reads TGTGCCAGCAGTTATCTTGAAGCTTTCTTT. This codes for CASSYLEAFF.

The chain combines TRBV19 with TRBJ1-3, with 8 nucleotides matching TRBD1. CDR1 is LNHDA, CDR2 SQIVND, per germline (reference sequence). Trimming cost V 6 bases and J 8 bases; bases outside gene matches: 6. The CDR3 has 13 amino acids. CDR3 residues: CASRRDRGDTIYF. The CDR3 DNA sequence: TGTGCCAGTAGAAGAGACAGGGGAGACACCATATATTTT.